Each of the 4 T cell receptor beta chains below was sequenced from the same sample in a study of cytomegalovirus exposure and HLA in healthy donors. With 60 Vbeta and 13 Jbeta primers, the PCR was carried out. TCRdb's table, derived via immunoSEQ multiplex PCR, lists solely in-frame clones and lacks some. The repertoire holds around 130,000 clones, with roughly 9% as singletons. Specimen: PBMCs. These receptors originate from a woman aged 40 to 49 in good health and CMV-seropositive.

V usage is TRBV7-9 and J usage is TRBJ2-1; D is perhaps TRBD2 (6 bases). This CDR3 has 14 residues. Germline V gene lookup returns CDR1 SEHNR and CDR2 FQNEAQ (reference sequence). V was cut by 1 base and J by 10 bases, with 14 bases left in between. CDR3 sequence (DNA): TGTGCCAGCAGCTTAGATCGGGGGTTAAACGAGCAGTTCTTC. Translated, it gives CASSLDRGLNEQFF.

This clone turned up a few times. The chain has TRBV18 and TRBJ1-2; 7 nucleotides agree with TRBD1. Germline CDR1 is KGHSH and CDR2 is LQKENI. Trimming removed 6 bases from V and 3 bases from J; junction bases left unmatched: 7. The CDR3 is 14 amino acids. The CDR3 DNA follows: TGTGCCAGCTCCAACAGGGGCAGGGACTATGGCTACACCTTC. Protein product: CASSNRGRDYGYTF. The full variable domain, its missing parts supplied by reference TRBV18 and TRBJ1-2, is NAGVMQNPRHLVRRRGQEARLRCSPMKGHSHVYWYRQLPEEGLKFMVYLQKENIIDESGMPKERFSAEFPKEGPSILRIQQVVRGDSAAYFCASSNRGRDYGYTFGSGTRLTVV.

This clone was counted between two and nine times. This sequence joins TRBV5-1 and TRBJ2-1, with D possibly being TRBD2 (6 bases). V lost 6 bases, J lost 6 bases, and 25 bases lay in between. CDR3 length equals 17 residues. Looked up from germline, CDR1 is SGHRS and CDR2 is YFSETQ. The chain's CDR3 is CASNNFRDSGFINEQFF. CDR3 sequence (DNA): TGCGCCAGCAACAATTTTCGGGACTCCGGGTTTATCAATGAGCAGTTCTTC.

CDR3 sequence (DNA): TGTGCCAGCTCACCTTGGACAGGGGCCTCTGGGGCCAACGTCCTGACTTTC. This encodes CASSPWTGASGANVLTF. The V call is TRBV18, the J call TRBJ2-6; TRBD1 matches 9 bases. The germline gives CDR1 KGHSH, CDR2 LQKENI. The CDR3 sequence is 17 residues long. The J segment lost 0 bases and the V segment lost 3 bases, leaving 3 bases of the junction unmatched.